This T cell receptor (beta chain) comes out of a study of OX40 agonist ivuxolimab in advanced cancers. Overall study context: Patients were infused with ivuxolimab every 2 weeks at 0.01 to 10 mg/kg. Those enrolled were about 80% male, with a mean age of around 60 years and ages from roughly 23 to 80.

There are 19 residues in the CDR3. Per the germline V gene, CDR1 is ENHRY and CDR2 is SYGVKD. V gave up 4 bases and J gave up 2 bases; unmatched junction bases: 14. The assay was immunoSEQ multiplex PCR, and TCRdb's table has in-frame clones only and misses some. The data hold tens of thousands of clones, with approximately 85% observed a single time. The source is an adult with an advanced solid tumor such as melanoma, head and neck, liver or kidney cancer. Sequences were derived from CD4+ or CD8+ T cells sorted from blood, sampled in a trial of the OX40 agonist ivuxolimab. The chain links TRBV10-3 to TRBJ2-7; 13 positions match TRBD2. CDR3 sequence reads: CAISGPRLAGGPNAYEQYF. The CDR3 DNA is TGTGCCATCAGTGGGCCAAGACTAGCGGGAGGTCCCAATGCCTACGAGCAGTACTTC.